This T cell receptor (beta chain) was documented in a study of blood T cell repertoires in COVID-19. Study background: Researchers got acute and convalescent COVID-19 samples from the United States, Italy and Spain. Sample material is recorded as cDNA or gDNA derived from T cells, B-cell-depleted T cells, or PBMCs.

Per the original methods: From reference gene primer amplification, estimates of nucleated cell counts were derived. Sequencing used immunoSEQ multiplex PCR; TCRdb keeps in-frame clones, though not all of them. The V and J calls and the clone size are those of that table, but D and trimming were determined from the DNA. The profile shows approximately 76,000 clones, approximately 85% of them singletons. The sample holds one count of this clone. CDR1 is SGHDT, CDR2 YYEEEE, per germline. This CDR3 is 14 amino acids long. The V end lost 5 bases, the J end lost 0 bases, and 12 bases lay between the germline ends.

The chain recombines TRBV5-6 with TRBJ2-7, with a weak D call TRBD2 (5 bases). Sequencing was done on a sample of peripheral blood. This sequence was found in a woman of 80 years or more with active or convalescent COVID-19. The CDR3 here is CASRSGRSSYEQYF. DNA of the CDR3: TGTGCCAGCAGAAGCGGTAGGAGCTCCTACGAGCAGTACTTC.